The clone carrying this TCR beta chain was seen a single time. Trimming cost V 5 bases and J 2 bases, with 16 bases left between them. The germline gives CDR1 SGHDT, CDR2 YYEEEE. The CDR3 has 15 residues. TCRdb's table, derived via immunoSEQ multiplex PCR, lists solely in-frame clones and lacks some. The data contain 150,000 or so clones, 88% of them singletons. These data come from a study of radiation and T cells in renal cell carcinoma. Background on the study: Nephrectomy followed 15 Gy stereotactic body radiation by 4 weeks.

Time point of the sample: baseline pretreatment blood. Treatment indicated: 15 Gy SBRT to primary tumor, nephrectomy 4 weeks later. Clear cell pathology was present in this patient's renal cell carcinoma. The receptor comes from a woman aged 70 to 79 with renal cell carcinoma. The sequencing used blood, collected from a patient whose treatment included radiotherapy and nephrectomy. The V gene is TRBV5-6, the J gene TRBJ2-5, with D perhaps TRBD1 (6 bases). Here the CDR3 reads CASRPAGTKQETQYF. The CDR3 DNA follows: TGTGCCAGCAGGCCGGCCGGGACAAAACAAGAGACCCAGTACTTC.